The 18 T cell receptor beta chains in this list originate from one sample, sequenced in a study of blood T cell repertoires in COVID-19. Using immunoSEQ multiplex PCR, the repertoire was profiled, and TCRdb retains in-frame clones only, with some absent. The sample comprises 410,000 or so clones, about nine tenths of which are singletons, and roughly 1.4% rests with the top ten. Sequencing was performed on peripheral blood. Receptors originate from a woman in her 30s with active or convalescent COVID-19.

The J gene is TRBJ1-1, the V gene TRBV10-3, with D possibly TRBD1 on 5 matching bases. The germline V and J ends were trimmed by 8 bases and 1 base, with 11 bases remaining between them. The CDR3 runs 13 residues. Germline CDR1 ENHRY, CDR2 SYGVKD. CDR3 DNA sequence: TGTGCCATCCTCCGGGGGGGGAACACTGAAGCTTTCTTT. It is translated as CAILRGGNTEAFF.

The chain is built from TRBV18 and TRBJ2-3; D perhaps matches TRBD2 (5 bases). The V gene's germline CDR1 is KGHSH and CDR2 LQKENI. The CDR3 totals 17 residues. Trimming took off 0 bases at V and 0 bases at J, with 13 bases between the two ends. The CDR3 sequence is CASSPPWEADSTDTQYF. Here the CDR3 DNA reads TGTGCCAGCTCACCACCGTGGGAAGCGGATAGCACAGATACGCAGTATTTT.

The chain carries TRBV11-3 and TRBJ2-2, with D unresolved. V lost 6 bases and J 7 bases, leaving 9 bases between the germline ends. The CDR3 contains 12 residues. From germline, CDR1 is SGHNT and CDR2 YENEEA. In DNA, the CDR3 is TGTGCCAGCAGTTCGCGTGGCGGGGAGCTGTTTTTT. It specifies CASSSRGGELFF.

The rearrangement uses TRBV29-1 and TRBJ1-2; TRBD1 agrees at 10 bases. This CDR3 spans 14 amino acids. The germline gives CDR1 SQVTM, CDR2 ANQGSEA. V shed 5 bases and J 8 bases; nucleotides not matched to a gene: 11. Here the CDR3 DNA reads TGCAGCGTTCTCTCCGGGACAGGGGAAGAAGGCTACACCTTC. Residues: CSVLSGTGEEGYTF.

The rearrangement joins TRBV11-2 to TRBJ1-6; 10 bases line up with TRBD1. Losses at the gene ends were 4 bases for V and 7 bases for J; bases not matched to a gene: 4. The CDR3 has 15 residues. Germline loops: CDR1 SGHAT, CDR2 FQNNGV. As DNA, the CDR3 is TGTGCCAGCAGCTCGGGACAGGGGCTGAATTCACCCCTCCACTTT. Translating gives CASSSGQGLNSPLHF. Drawing the rest from reference TRBV11-2 and TRBJ1-6, the complete variable domain is EAGVAQSPRYKIIEKRQSVAFWCNPISGHATLYWYQQILGQGPKLLIQFQNNGVVDDSQLPKDRFSAERLKGVDSTLKIQPAKLEDSAVYLCASSSGQGLNSPLHFGNGTRLTVT.

V and J are TRBV19 and TRBJ2-7; 7 bases are shared with TRBD2. Germline lookup yields CDR1 LNHDA and CDR2 SQIVND (reference sequence). V was clipped by 5 bases and J by 5 bases; unmatched bases: 21. The CDR3 loop spans 18 amino acids. The CDR3: CASSPPFGEAIGRNEQYF. Written as DNA, the CDR3 is TGTGCCAGTAGTCCGCCGTTCGGGGAAGCCATCGGGAGGAACGAGCAGTACTTC.

V is TRBV10-3 and J is TRBJ2-5; maybe TRBD2 (5 bases). V lost 4 bases and J lost 3, with 9 bases in between. CDR1 and CDR2 from the germline V gene are ENHRY and SYGVKD. The length of the CDR3 is 13 residues. The chain's CDR3 is CAISAGFEETQYF. CDR3 DNA sequence: TGTGCCATCAGTGCGGGGTTTGAAGAGACCCAGTACTTC.

The chain has TRBV7-8 and TRBJ1-1, with D possibly being TRBD1 (5 bases). V was clipped by 5 bases and J by 0 bases, with 13 bases between them. In germline, CDR1 is SGHVS, CDR2 FQNEAQ. The CDR3 consists of 15 residues. CDR3 residues: CASSGESGVNTEAFF. The CDR3 DNA sequence: TGTGCCAGCAGCGGGGAATCGGGGGTGAACACTGAAGCTTTCTTT.

This sequence joins TRBV3-1 (or the pseudogene TRBV3-2) and TRBJ1-2; D remains ambiguous. Trimming took 3 bases from V and 10 from J, leaving 12 bases between them. CDR3 length: 12 residues. The germline gives CDR1 LGHDT, CDR2 YNNKEL (reference sequence). The CDR3 bases are TGTGCCAGCAGCCACCCCGCAGCGGACTACACCTTC. It specifies CASSHPAADYTF.

The gene calls are TRBV25-1 and TRBJ2-3; 12 bases fit TRBD2. Germline trimming cut 4 bases from V and 6 bases from J; bases unmatched to any gene: 11. Germline lookup yields CDR1 MGHDK and CDR2 SYGVNS. The length of the CDR3 is 17 residues. The chain's CDR3 is CASSGLLLAGGPDTQYF. The DNA of the CDR3 is TGTGCCAGCAGTGGGCTCCTCCTAGCGGGAGGGCCGGATACGCAGTATTTT.

CDR3 DNA: TGTGCCAGCAGCTTAAATGGTTTGAGGACTAATGAAAAACTGTTTTTT. Amino acid sequence: CASSLNGLRTNEKLFF. The chain joins TRBV7-8 to TRBJ1-4; D uncertain. Trimming pared 2 bases from V and 2 bases from J, leaving 12 bases between. The CDR3 loop spans 16 amino acids. Germline CDR1 reads SGHVS; CDR2 reads FQNEAQ.

This rearrangement joins TRBV11-1 to TRBJ1-5; no definite D call. Germline values: CDR1 SGHAT, CDR2 FQDESV (reference sequence). V lost 1 base and J lost 1, with 8 bases in between. CDR3 length: 15 amino acids. The CDR3, as DNA: TGTGCCAGCAGCTTAGATGGACTAAGCAATCAGCCCCAGCATTTT. Translating it yields CASSLDGLSNQPQHF. The full variable domain, completed using reference TRBV11-1 and TRBJ1-5, is EAEVAQSPRYKITEKSQAVAFWCDPISGHATLYWYRQILGQGPELLVQFQDESVVDDSQLPKDRFSAERLKGVDSTLKIQPAELGDSAMYLCASSLDGLSNQPQHFGDGTRLSIL.

The V and J genes are TRBV25-1 and TRBJ2-7; D possibly corresponds to TRBD2 (5 bases). V was cut by 4 bases and J by 0 bases, with 10 bases left in between. Germline CDR1 reads MGHDK; CDR2 reads SYGVNS. The CDR3 spans 14 residues. CDR3 nucleotide sequence: TGTGCCAGCAGTGCATGGGAGAGCTCCTACGAGCAGTACTTC. It translates to CASSAWESSYEQYF.

This CDR3 is CASSATSGLTKETQYF. CDR3 nucleotide sequence: TGTGCCAGCAGTGCCACTAGCGGGCTGACAAAAGAGACCCAGTACTTC. The J gene is TRBJ2-5, the V gene TRBV2; 9 bases are a match to TRBD2. J gave up 3 bases and V 4 bases, and 9 bases lay outside the gene matches. CDR3 size: 16 residues. From germline, CDR1 is SNHLY and CDR2 FYNNEI.

This chain joins TRBV5-1 and TRBJ1-1; D is ambiguous. Germline V gene sequence: CDR1 SGHRS, CDR2 YFSETQ. The CDR3 is 14 residues long. The ends were cut back, 2 bases at V and 0 bases at J, with 8 bases in the middle. The CDR3 sequence is CASSFWEMNTEAFF. Here the CDR3 DNA reads TGCGCCAGCAGCTTCTGGGAGATGAACACTGAAGCTTTCTTT. Variable domain in full (rest from reference TRBV5-1 and TRBJ1-1): KAGVTQTPRYLIKTRGQQVTLSCSPISGHRSVSWYQQTPGQGLQFLFEYFSETQRNKGNFPGRFSGRQFSNSRSEMNVSTLELGDSALYLCASSFWEMNTEAFFGQGTRLTVV.

This rearrangement joins TRBV7-9 to TRBJ1-3, with D tentatively TRBD1 (6 bases). CDR1 is SEHNR, CDR2 FQNEAQ, per germline (reference sequence). The CDR3 totals 15 residues. Trimming cost V 3 bases and J 0 bases, with 9 bases left between them. This CDR3 is CASSFGQSSGNTIYF. In DNA form, the CDR3 reads TGTGCCAGCAGCTTCGGACAGAGCTCTGGAAACACCATATATTTT.

The rearrangement uses TRBV7-2 and TRBJ1-1, with a tentative D call TRBD1 (6 bases). CDR3 length: 17 amino acids. Germline V gene lookup returns CDR1 SGHTA and CDR2 FQGNSA. Trimming left V 3 bases short and J 6 bases short, with 23 bases between. The CDR3: CASSLVTGWGEAAEAFF. CDR3 sequence (DNA): TGTGCCAGCAGCTTGGTCACAGGGTGGGGTGAGGCCGCTGAAGCTTTCTTT.

The chain combines TRBV29-1 with TRBJ1-3, with D maybe TRBD1 (6 bases). Germline V CDR1 and CDR2: SQVTM, ANQGSEA. The CDR3 spans 14 residues. V lost 3 bases and J 2 bases, leaving 11 bases between the germline ends. CDR3 region: CSVDGQRTGNTIYF. For the CDR3, the DNA is TGCAGCGTTGATGGACAGAGAACTGGAAACACCATATATTTT.